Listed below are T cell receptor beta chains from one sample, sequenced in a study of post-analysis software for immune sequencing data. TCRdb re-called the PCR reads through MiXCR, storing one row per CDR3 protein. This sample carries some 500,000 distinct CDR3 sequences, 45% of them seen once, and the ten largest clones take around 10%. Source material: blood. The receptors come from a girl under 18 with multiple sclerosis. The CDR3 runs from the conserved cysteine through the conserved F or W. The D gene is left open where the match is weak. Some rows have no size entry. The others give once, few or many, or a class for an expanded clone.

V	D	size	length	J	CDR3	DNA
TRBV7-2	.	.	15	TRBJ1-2	CASSFKRTGNYGYTF	TGTGCCAGCAGCTTTAAAAGGACGGGAAACTATGGCTACACCTTC
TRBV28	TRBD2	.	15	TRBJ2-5	CASSWGSRGDETQYF	TGTGCCAGCAGTTGGGGCAGCCGGGGGGATGAGACCCAGTACTTC
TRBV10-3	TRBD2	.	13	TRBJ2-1	CAIRPGRGNEQFF	TGTGCCATCAGGCCAGGGCGGGGGAATGAGCAGTTCTTC
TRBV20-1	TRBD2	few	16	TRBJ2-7	CSARTLGAGDSYEQYF	TGCAGTGCTAGAACCCTGGGAGCGGGAGACTCCTACGAGCAGTACTTC
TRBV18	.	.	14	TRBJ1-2	CASSPGSRNYGYTF	TGTGCCAGCTCACCGGGGAGCAGAAACTATGGCTACACCTTC
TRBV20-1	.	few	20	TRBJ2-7	CSARDPLQSGGRSGGYEQYF	TGCAGTGCTAGAGATCCTCTGCAGTCCGGGGGGCGGTCGGGGGGATACGAGCAGTACTTC
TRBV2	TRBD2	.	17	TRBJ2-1	CASSSKGGSGADNEQFF	TGTGCCAGCAGTTCAAAGGGCGGGAGTGGGGCCGACAATGAGCAGTTCTTC
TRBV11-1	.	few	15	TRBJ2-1	CASSLGGSIDNEQFF	TGTGCCAGCAGCTTAGGAGGGAGTATCGACAATGAGCAGTTCTTC
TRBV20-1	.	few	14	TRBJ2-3	CSARDARSTDTQYF	TGCAGTGCTAGAGATGCCAGGAGCACAGATACGCAGTATTTT
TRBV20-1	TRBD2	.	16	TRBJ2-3	CSARGTSGSGLDTQYF	TGCAGTGCAAGGGGGACTAGCGGGAGTGGCCTAGATACGCAGTATTTT
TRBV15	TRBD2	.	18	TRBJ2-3	CATSPRTSADSSTDTQYF	TGTGCCACCAGCCCAAGGACTAGCGCCGACTCTAGCACAGATACGCAGTATTTT
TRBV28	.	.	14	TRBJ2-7	CATRVGPPTYEQYF	TGTGCCACCCGGGTGGGGCCCCCCACCTACGAGCAGTACTTC
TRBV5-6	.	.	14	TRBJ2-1	CASTAFRIYNEQFF	TGTGCCAGCACTGCCTTCCGAATTTACAATGAGCAGTTCTTC
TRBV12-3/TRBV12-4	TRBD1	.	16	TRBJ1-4	CASSFDLTTGEEKLFF	TGTGCCAGCAGTTTTGACCTAACGACAGGGGAAGAAAAACTGTTTTTT
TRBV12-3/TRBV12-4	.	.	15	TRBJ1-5	CASSFHQTGAQPQHF	TGTGCCAGCAGTTTTCACCAGACGGGGGCTCAGCCCCAGCATTTT
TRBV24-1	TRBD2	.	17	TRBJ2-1	CATSDPSSGRTKDEQFF	TGTGCCACCAGTGATCCATCTAGCGGGAGAACGAAGGATGAGCAGTTCTTC
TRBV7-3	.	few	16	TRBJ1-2	CASSPRGGQANYGYTF	TGTGCCAGCAGCCCAAGGGGGGGACAAGCTAACTATGGCTACACCTTC
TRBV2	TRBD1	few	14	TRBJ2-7	CASNAGQGNYEQYF	TGTGCCAGCAATGCGGGACAGGGTAACTACGAGCAGTACTTC
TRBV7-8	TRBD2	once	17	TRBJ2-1	CASSLETSGVAYNEQFF	TGTGCCAGCAGCTTGGAAACTAGCGGGGTAGCCTACAATGAGCAGTTCTTC
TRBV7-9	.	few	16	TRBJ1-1	CASSLGHGGANTEAFF	TGTGCCAGCAGCTTAGGTCATGGTGGAGCTAACACTGAAGCTTTCTTT
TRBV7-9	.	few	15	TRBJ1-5	CASSLNEGLSQPQHF	TGTGCCAGCAGCTTAAATGAGGGACTCAGTCAGCCCCAGCATTTT
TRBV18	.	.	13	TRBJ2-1	CASSQGYGNEQFF	TGTGCCAGCTCACAGGGGTACGGGAATGAGCAGTTCTTC
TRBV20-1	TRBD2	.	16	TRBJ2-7	CSARSSRGTGGYEQYF	TGCAGTGCTAGATCAAGCCGAGGGACGGGAGGATACGAGCAGTACTTC
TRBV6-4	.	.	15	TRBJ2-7	CASSEAWGSYNEQYF	TGTGCCAGCAGTGAAGCGTGGGGCTCCTACAATGAGCAGTACTTC
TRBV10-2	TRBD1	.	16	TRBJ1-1	CASSEPKDRGGTEAFF	TGCGCCAGCAGTGAGCCGAAAGACAGGGGAGGAACTGAAGCTTTCTTT
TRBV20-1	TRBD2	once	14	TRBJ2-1	CSAAQGGREVEQFF	TGCAGTGCTGCCCAAGGCGGGAGGGAGGTTGAGCAGTTCTTC
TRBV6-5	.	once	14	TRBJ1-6	CASSYSGGRSPLHF	TGTGCCAGCAGTTACTCAGGGGGACGTTCACCCCTCCACTTT
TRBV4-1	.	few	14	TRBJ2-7	CASSLRRGSYEQYF	TGCGCCAGCAGCCTCAGACGGGGGAGTTACGAGCAGTACTTC
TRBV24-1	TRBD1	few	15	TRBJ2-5	CATSDFGQGQETQYF	TGTGCCACCAGTGATTTCGGACAGGGGCAAGAGACCCAGTACTTC
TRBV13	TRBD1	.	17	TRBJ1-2	CASSGWDRGQNPYGYTF	TGTGCCAGCAGCGGGTGGGACAGGGGGCAAAATCCCTATGGCTACACCTTC
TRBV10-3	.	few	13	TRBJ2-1	CAITQGGGVEQFF	TGTGCCATCACCCAGGGGGGGGGAGTTGAGCAGTTCTTC
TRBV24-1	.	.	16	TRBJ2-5	CATSDLGDTEQETQYF	TGTGCCACCAGTGATTTGGGAGACACAGAACAAGAGACCCAGTACTTC
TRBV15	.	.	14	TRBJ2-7	CATSREGGGYEQYF	TGTGCCACCAGCAGAGAAGGGGGGGGTTACGAGCAGTACTTC
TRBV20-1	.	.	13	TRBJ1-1	CSASRRQNTEAFF	TGCAGTGCTTCCCGACGTCAGAACACTGAAGCTTTCTTT
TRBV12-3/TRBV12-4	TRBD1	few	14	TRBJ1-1	CASSWTGVNTEAFF	TGTGCCAGCAGTTGGACAGGGGTGAACACTGAAGCTTTCTTT
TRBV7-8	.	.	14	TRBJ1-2	CASSLEAGGYGYTF	TGTGCCAGCAGCTTAGAAGCTGGAGGCTATGGCTACACCTTC
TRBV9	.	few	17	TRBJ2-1	CASSVEADASGYNEQFF	TGTGCCAGCAGCGTAGAGGCGGACGCCTCTGGGTACAATGAGCAGTTCTTC
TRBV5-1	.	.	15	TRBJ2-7	CASSLGAGVGSEEYF	TGCGCCAGCAGCTTAGGGGCGGGCGTCGGTTCCGAGGAGTACTTC
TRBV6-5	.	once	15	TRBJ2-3	CASRALRLDTGTQYF	TGTGCCAGCAGGGCCCTCCGGCTAGACACAGGTACGCAGTATTTT
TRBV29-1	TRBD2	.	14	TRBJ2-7	CSVGLARGSYEQYF	TGCAGCGTGGGACTAGCGAGGGGCTCCTACGAGCAGTACTTC
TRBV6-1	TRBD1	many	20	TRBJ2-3	CASSTRPGQGALSPPDTQYF	TGTGCCAGCAGCACCAGGCCTGGACAGGGGGCGTTATCGCCGCCAGATACGCAGTATTTT
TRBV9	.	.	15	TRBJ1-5	CASSARQDSNQPQHF	TGTGCCAGCAGCGCCCGACAGGATAGCAATCAGCCCCAGCATTTT
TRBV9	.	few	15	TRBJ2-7	CASSVDPNRPREQYF	TGTGCCAGCAGCGTAGACCCGAACCGCCCCCGCGAGCAGTACTTC
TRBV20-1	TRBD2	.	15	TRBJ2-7	CSARDRLAGAVEQYF	TGCAGTGCTAGAGATCGGCTAGCGGGAGCAGTCGAGCAGTACTTC
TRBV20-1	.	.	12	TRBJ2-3	CSAMPGGDTQYF	TGCAGTGCTATGCCTGGTGGAGATACGCAGTATTTT
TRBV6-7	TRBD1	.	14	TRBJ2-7	CASSMGQGAREQYF	TGTGCCAGCAGTATGGGACAGGGGGCAAGGGAGCAGTACTTC
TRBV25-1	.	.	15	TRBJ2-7	CASSDGGGNSYEQYF	TGTGCCAGCAGTGACGGTGGAGGCAACTCCTACGAGCAGTACTTC
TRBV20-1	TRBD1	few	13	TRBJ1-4	CSARRDRGEKLFF	TGCAGTGCGAGACGGGACAGAGGTGAAAAACTGTTTTTT
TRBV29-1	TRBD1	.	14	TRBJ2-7	CSVEHKGQLYEQYF	TGCAGCGTTGAACATAAGGGACAGCTCTACGAGCAGTACTTC
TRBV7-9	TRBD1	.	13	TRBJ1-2	CASSFLDRDGCTF	TGTGCCAGCAGCTTCCTGGACAGGGACGGCTGCACCTTC
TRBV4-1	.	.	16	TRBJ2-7	CASSQDISESLYEQYF	TGCGCCAGCAGCCAAGATATCTCCGAGTCTCTCTACGAGCAGTACTTC
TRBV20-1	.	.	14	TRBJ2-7	CSARFVSGSYEQYF	TGCAGTGCTAGATTCGTCTCCGGCAGCTACGAGCAGTACTTC
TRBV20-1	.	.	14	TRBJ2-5	CSARSQFLQETQYF	TGCAGTGCTAGATCACAATTCCTTCAAGAGACCCAGTACTTC
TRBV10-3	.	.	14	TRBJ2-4	CAISEVGQQNIQYF	TGTGCCATCAGTGAAGTTGGACAGCAAAACATTCAGTACTTC